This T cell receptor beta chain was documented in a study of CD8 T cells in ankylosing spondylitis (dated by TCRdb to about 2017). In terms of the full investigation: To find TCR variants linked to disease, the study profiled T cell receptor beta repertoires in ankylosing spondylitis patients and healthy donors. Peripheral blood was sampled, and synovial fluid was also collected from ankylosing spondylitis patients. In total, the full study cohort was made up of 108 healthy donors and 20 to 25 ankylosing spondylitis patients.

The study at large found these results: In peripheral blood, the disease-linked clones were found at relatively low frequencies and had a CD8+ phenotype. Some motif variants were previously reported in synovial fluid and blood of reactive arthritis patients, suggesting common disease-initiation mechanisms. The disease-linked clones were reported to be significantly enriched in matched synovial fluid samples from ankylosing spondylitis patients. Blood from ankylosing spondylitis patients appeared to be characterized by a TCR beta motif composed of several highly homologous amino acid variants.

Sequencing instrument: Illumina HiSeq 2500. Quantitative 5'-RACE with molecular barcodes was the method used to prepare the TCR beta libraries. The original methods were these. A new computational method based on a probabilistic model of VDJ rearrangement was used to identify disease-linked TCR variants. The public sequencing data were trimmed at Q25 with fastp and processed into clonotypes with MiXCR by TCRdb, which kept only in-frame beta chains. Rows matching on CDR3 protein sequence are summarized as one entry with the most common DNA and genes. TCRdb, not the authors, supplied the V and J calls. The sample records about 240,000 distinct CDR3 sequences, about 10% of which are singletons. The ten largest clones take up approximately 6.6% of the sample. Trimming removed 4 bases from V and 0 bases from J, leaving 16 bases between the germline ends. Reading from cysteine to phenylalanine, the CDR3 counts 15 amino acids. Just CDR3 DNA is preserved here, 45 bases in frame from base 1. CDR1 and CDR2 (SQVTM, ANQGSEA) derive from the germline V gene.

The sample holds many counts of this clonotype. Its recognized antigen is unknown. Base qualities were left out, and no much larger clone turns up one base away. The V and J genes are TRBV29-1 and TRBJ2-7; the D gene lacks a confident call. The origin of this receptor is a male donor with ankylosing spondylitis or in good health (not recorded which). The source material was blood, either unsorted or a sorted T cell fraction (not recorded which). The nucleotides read TGCAGCGTTGCCCCGCGCCTGACAAGCTCCTACGAGCAGTACTTC. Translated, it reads CSVAPRLTSSYEQYF.